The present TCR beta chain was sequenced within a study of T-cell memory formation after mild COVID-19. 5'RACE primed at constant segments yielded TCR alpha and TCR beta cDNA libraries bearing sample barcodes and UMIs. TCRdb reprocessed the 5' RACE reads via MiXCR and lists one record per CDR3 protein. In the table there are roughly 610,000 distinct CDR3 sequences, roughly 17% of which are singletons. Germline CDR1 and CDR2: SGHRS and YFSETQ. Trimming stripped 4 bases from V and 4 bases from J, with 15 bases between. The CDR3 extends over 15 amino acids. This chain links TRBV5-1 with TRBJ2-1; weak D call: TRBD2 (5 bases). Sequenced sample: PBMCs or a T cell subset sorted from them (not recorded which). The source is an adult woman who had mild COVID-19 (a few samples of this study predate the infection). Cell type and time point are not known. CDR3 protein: CASSVGLMTYNEQFF. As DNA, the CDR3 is TGCGCCAGCAGCGTAGGACTGATGACTTACAATGAGCAGTTCTTC.